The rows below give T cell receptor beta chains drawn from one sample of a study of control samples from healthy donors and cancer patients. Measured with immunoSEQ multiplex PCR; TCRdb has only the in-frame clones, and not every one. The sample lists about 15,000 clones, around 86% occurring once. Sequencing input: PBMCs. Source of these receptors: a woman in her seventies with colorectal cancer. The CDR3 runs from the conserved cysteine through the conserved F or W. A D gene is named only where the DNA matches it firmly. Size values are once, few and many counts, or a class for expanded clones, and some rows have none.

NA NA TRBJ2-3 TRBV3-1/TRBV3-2 CASSQESGFGEEVESEDTQYF TGTGCCAGCAGCCAAGAATCCGGATTCGGGGAGGAGGTAGAGAGTGAGGATACGCAGTATTTT
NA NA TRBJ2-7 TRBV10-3 CAISPENYEQYF TGTGCCATCAGTCCAGAAAACTACGAGCAGTACTTC
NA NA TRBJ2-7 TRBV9 CASSSPDGYQGEQYF TGTGCCAGCAGTTCTCCAGACGGATACCAGGGAGAGCAGTACTTC
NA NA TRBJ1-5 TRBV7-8 CASSLRRVGNQPQHF TGTGCCAGCAGCCTTAGGAGGGTAGGCAATCAGCCCCAGCATTTT
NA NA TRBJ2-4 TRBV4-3 CASSHDRALVGIQYF TGCGCCAGCAGCCACGATCGGGCCTTGGTCGGCATTCAGTACTTC
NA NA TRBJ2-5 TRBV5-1 CASSSEVLESETQYF TGCGCCAGCAGCTCTGAGGTCCTAGAGTCAGAGACCCAGTACTTC
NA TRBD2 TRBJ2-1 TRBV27 CASSLIAGGLYNEQFF TGTGCCAGCAGTCTCATAGCGGGAGGGCTCTACAATGAGCAGTTCTTC
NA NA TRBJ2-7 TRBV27 CASSKLGPYEQYF TGTGCCAGCAGTAAACTGGGCCCCTACGAGCAGTACTTC
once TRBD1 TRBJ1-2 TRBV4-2 CASSQDVQGVNYGYTF TGTGCCAGCAGCCAAGATGTACAGGGGGTCAACTATGGCTACACCTTC
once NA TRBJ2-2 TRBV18 CASSPTEGRELFF TGTGCCAGCTCACCAACGGAGGGAAGGGAGCTGTTTTTT
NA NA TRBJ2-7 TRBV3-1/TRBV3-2 CASSQESLGTGISYEQYF TGTGCCAGCAGCCAAGAAAGCCTGGGAACAGGAATCTCCTACGAGCAGTACTTC
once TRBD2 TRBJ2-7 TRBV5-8 CASSHKSGKTYEQYF TGTGCCAGCAGCCACAAAAGCGGGAAAACCTACGAGCAGTACTTC
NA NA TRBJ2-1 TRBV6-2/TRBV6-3 CASSYSTPVNEQFF TGTGCCAGCAGTTACTCGACGCCCGTCAATGAGCAGTTCTTC
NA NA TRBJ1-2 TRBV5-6 CASSQWDLSDGYTF TGTGCCAGCAGCCAATGGGATCTGTCGGACGGCTACACCTTC
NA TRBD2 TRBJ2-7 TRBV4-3 CASSQERLAYEQYF TGCGCCAGCAGCCAAGAAAGACTAGCCTACGAACAGTACTTC
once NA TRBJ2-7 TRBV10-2 CASSESPSSYEQYF TGCGCCAGCAGTGAATCCCCGAGCTCCTACGAGCAGTACTTC
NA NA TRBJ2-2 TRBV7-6 CASSVGGPTGTGELFF TGTGCCAGCAGCGTGGGGGGGCCCACGGGCACCGGGGAGCTGTTTTTT
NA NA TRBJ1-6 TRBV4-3 CASSQDNGLQPLHF TGCGCCAGCAGCCAAGATAACGGCCTTCAACCCCTCCACTTT
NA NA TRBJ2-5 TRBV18 CASSLSQTNQETQYF TGTGCCAGCTCACTGTCGCAGACTAACCAAGAGACCCAGTACTTC
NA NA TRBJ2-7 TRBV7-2 CASSSQHADYEQYF TGTGCCAGCAGCTCACAACACGCCGACTACGAGCAGTACTTC
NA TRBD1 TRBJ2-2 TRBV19 CASRFHPGQGGRELFF TGTGCCAGTAGGTTCCATCCGGGACAGGGGGGACGGGAGCTGTTTTTT
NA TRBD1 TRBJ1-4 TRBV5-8 CASSSTGGAEEKLFF TGTGCCAGCAGCTCAACAGGGGGGGCGGAAGAAAAACTGTTTTTT
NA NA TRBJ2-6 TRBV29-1 CSVEGAGTGANVLTF TGCAGCGTTGAAGGTGCGGGGACTGGGGCCAACGTCCTGACTTTC
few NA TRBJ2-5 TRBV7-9 CASRAGTQYF TGTGCCAGCAGAGCCGGGACCCAGTACTTC
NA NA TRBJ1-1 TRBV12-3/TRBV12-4 CASKVNTEAFF TGTGCCAGCAAAGTGAACACTGAAGCTTTCTTT
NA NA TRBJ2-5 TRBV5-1 CASSLSLGYVQETQYF TGCGCCAGCAGCTTGTCTCTGGGCTACGTTCAAGAGACCCAGTACTTC
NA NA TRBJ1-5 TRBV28 CASSFVIGAVNNQPQHF TGTGCCAGCAGTTTTGTTATAGGGGCAGTGAACAATCAGCCCCAGCATTTT
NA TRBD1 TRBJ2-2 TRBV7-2 CASSPRQGAQPGELFF TGTGCCAGCAGCCCTCGACAGGGGGCGCAGCCCGGGGAGCTGTTTTTT
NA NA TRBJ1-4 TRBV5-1 CASSLGAANEKLFF TGCGCCAGCAGCTTGGGGGCGGCTAATGAAAAACTGTTTTTT
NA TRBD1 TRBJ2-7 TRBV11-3 CASAPAGQGAHEQYF TGTGCCAGCGCCCCCGCGGGACAGGGGGCCCACGAGCAGTACTTC
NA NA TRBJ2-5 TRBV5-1 CATGLGGSGGETQYF TGCGCCACCGGCTTAGGGGGCTCGGGGGGAGAGACCCAGTACTTC